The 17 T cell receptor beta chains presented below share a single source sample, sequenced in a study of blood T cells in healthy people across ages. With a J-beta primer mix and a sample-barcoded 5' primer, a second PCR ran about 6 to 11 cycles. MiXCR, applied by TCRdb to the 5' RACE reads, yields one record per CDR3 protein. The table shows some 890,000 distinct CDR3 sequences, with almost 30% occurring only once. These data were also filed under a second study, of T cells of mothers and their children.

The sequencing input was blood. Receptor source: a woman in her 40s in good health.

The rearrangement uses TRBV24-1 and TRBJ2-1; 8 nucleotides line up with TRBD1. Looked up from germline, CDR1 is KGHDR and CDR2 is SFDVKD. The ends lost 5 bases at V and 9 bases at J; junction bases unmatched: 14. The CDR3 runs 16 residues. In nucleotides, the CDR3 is TGTGCCACCAGTGGGCCCCCACTGACAGGGGAGGTTGAGCAGTTCTTC. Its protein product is CATSGPPLTGEVEQFF.

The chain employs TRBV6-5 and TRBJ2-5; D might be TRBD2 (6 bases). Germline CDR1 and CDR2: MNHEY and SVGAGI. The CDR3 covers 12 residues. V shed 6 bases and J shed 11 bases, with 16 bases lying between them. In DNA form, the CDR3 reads TGTGCCAGCAGGGCAGGTGGAGGGGAGCAGTACTTC. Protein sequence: CASRAGGGEQYF.

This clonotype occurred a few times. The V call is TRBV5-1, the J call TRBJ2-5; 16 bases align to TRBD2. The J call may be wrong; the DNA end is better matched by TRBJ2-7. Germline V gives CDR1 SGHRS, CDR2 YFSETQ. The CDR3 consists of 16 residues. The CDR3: CASSTGTSGGADEQYF. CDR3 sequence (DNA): TGCGCCAGCAGTACCGGGACTAGCGGGGGGGCCGACGAGCAGTACTTC.

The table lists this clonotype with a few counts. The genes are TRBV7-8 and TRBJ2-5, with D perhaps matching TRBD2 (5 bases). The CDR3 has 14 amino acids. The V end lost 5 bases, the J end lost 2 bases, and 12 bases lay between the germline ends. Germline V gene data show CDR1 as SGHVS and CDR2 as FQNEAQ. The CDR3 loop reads CASSPEDSQETQYF. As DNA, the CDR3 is TGTGCCAGCAGCCCTGAGGACTCTCAAGAGACCCAGTACTTC.

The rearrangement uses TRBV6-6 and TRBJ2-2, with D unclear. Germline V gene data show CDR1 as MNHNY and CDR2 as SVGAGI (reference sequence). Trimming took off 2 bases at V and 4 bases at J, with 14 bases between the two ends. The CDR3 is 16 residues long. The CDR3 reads CASSYGRVLITGELFF. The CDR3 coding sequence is TGTGCCAGCAGTTACGGCCGGGTTTTGATCACCGGGGAGCTGTTTTTT.

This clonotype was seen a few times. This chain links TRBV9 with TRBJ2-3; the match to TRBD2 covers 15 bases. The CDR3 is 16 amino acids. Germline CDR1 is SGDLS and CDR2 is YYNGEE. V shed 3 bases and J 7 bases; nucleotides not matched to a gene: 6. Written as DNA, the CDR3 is TGTGCCAGCAGCGGATGGACTAGCGGGGGGGCGAATACGCAGTATTTT. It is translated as CASSGWTSGGANTQYF.

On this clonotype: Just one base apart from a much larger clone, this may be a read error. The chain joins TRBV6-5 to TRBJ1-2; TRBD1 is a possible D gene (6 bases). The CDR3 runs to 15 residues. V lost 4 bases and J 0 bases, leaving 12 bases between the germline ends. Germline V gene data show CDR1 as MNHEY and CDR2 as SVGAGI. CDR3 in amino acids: CASSSGQSPNYGYTF. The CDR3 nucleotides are TGTGCCAGCAGTTCCGGACAGAGCCCTAACTATGGCTACACCTTC.

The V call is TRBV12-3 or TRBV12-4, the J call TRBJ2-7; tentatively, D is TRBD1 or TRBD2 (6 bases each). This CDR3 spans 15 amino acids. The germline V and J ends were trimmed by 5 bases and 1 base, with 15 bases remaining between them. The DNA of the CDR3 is TGTGCCAGCAGTCCTAGGAGGGGGACTTCCTACGAGCAGTACTTC. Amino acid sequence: CASSPRRGTSYEQYF.

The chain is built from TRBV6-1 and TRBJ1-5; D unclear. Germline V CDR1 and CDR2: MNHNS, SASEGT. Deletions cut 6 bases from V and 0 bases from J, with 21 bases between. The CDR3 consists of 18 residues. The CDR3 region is CASRPRRAIFDSNQPQHF. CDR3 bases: TGTGCCAGCAGGCCTAGGAGGGCTATTTTCGATAGCAATCAGCCCCAGCATTTT.

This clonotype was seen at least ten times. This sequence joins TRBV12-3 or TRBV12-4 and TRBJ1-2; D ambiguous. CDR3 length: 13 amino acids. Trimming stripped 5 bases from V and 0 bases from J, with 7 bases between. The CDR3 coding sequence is TGTGCCAGCAGTCGAGGGCCTAACTATGGCTACACCTTC. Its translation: CASSRGPNYGYTF.

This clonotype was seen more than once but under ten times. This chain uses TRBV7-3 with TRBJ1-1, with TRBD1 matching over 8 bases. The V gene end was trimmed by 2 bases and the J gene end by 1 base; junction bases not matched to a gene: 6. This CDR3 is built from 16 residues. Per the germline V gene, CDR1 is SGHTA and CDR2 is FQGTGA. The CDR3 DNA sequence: TGTGCCAGCAGCTTACAGGGACAGGTGGAGAACACTGAAGCTTTCTTT. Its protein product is CASSLQGQVENTEAFF.

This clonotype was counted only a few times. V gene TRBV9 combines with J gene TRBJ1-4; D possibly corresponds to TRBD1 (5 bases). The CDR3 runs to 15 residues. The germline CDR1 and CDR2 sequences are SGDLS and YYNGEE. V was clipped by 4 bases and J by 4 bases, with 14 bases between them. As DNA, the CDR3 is TGTGCCAGCAGCCCCGGGGGAGACCTTAATGAAAAACTGTTTTTT. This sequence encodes CASSPGGDLNEKLFF.

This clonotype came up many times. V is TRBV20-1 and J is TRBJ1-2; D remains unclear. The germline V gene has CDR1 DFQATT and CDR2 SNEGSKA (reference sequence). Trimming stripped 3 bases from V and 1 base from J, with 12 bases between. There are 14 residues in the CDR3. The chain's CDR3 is CSASGGFLNYGYTF. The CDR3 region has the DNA TGCAGTGCTAGCGGCGGATTCCTTAACTATGGCTACACCTTC.

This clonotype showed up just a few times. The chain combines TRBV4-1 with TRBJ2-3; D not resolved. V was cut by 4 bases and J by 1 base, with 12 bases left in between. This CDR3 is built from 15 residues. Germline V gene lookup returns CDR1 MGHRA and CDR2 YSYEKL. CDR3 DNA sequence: TGCGCCAGCAGCCTAATTTTGGTAGGCACAGATACGCAGTATTTT. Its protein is CASSLILVGTDTQYF.

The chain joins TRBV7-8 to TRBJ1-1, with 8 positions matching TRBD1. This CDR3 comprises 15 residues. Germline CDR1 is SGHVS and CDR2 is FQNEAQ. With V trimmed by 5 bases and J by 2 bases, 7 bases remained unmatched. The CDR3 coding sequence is TGTGCCAGCAGCCGCACGACAGGGGTTAACACTGAAGCTTTCTTT. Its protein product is CASSRTTGVNTEAFF.

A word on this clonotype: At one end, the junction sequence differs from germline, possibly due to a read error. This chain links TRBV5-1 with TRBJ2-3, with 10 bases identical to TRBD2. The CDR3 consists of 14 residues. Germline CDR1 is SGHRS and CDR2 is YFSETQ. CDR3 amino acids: CASGTSESTDTQYF. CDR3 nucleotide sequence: TGCGCCAGCGGGACTAGCGAGAGCACGGATACGCAGTATTTT. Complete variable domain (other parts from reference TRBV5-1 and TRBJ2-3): KAGVTQTPRYLIKTRGQQVTLSCSPISGHRSVSWYQQTPGQGLQFLFEYFSETQRNKGNFPGRFSGRQFSNSRSEMNVSTLELGDSALYLCASGTSESTDTQYFGPGTRLTVL.

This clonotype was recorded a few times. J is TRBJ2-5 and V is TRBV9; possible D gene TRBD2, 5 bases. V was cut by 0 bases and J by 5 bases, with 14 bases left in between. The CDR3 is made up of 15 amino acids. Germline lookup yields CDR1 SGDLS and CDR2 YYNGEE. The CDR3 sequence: CASSVAPSSDETQYF. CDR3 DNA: TGTGCCAGCAGCGTAGCTCCTAGCTCAGACGAGACCCAGTACTTC.